A single sample gave rise to the 19 T cell receptor beta chains below, sequenced in a study of CD8 T cells in ankylosing spondylitis. Each CDR3 protein is one row after TCRdb ran MiXCR on the 5' RACE reads. The table records 100,000 to 150,000 distinct CDR3 sequences, approximately 15% of them present only once. The source material was blood, either unsorted or a sorted T cell fraction (not recorded which). The receptors shown here come from a female donor with ankylosing spondylitis or in good health (not recorded which).

This clonotype has only one observation. V and J are TRBV12-1 and TRBJ2-2; the DNA was not used to check the table's D call, TRBD2. TRBV12-1 is an annotated pseudogene. The CDR3 runs 18 residues. The CDR3 here is CASSFSLVVLANTGELFF. The CDR3 DNA reads TGTGCCAGCAGCTTTTCACTAGTGGTACTAGCGAACACCGGGGAGCTGTTTTTT.

At least ten counts were recorded for this clonotype. The chain links TRBV14 to TRBJ1-5; D call uncertain. Germline V gene lookup returns CDR1 SGHDN and CDR2 FVKESK. Trimming took 0 bases from V and 0 from J, leaving 9 bases between them. CDR3 length: 16 residues. The chain's CDR3 is CASSQDQENSNQPQHF. The CDR3 DNA follows: TGTGCCAGCAGCCAAGATCAGGAGAATAGCAATCAGCCCCAGCATTTT.

This clonotype came up many times. The V gene is TRBV12-3 or TRBV12-4, the J gene TRBJ2-7, with TRBD1 matching 7 bases. The ends lost 5 bases at V and 6 bases at J; junction bases unmatched: 4. There are 12 residues in the CDR3. The CDR3 DNA reads TGTGCCAGCAGTATACAGGGGCCCGAGCAGTACTTC. Encoded protein: CASSIQGPEQYF.

The rearrangement uses TRBV5-1 and TRBJ2-1, with 7 bases fitting TRBD1. The junction had 7 bases not matched to a gene; V was cut back by 4 bases and J by 9 bases. The CDR3 has 13 amino acids. CDR1 and CDR2 from the germline V gene are SGHRS and YFSETQ. The chain's CDR3 is CASSETGSSEQFF. Written as DNA, the CDR3 is TGCGCCAGCAGCGAGACAGGGTCCAGTGAGCAGTTCTTC.

This clonotype was detected ten times or more. The chain uses TRBV29-1 and TRBJ2-1, with 10 bases fitting TRBD2. With 6 bases clipped from V and 10 bases from J, the junction kept 15 bases outside the gene matches. The germline CDR1 and CDR2 sequences are SQVTM and ANQGSEA. The CDR3 runs 15 residues. CDR3: CSVGPQRGGRREQFF. The CDR3 DNA sequence: TGCAGCGTCGGCCCCCAGCGGGGGGGACGCCGGGAGCAGTTCTTC.

This rearrangement joins TRBV5-1 to TRBJ1-6; 9 bases are shared with TRBD1. J was trimmed by 4 bases and V by 6 bases; bases with no gene match: 5. The CDR3 consists of 15 residues. CDR1 and CDR2 (germline): SGHRS, YFSETQ. In DNA form, the CDR3 reads TGCGCCAGCACGAAAGGGACAGGGTATAATTCACCCCTCCACTTT. It is translated as CASTKGTGYNSPLHF.

In its sample, this clonotype was seen many times. The genes are TRBV20-1 and TRBJ2-5, with TRBD2 identical over 10 bases. This CDR3 spans 16 amino acids. Trimming removed 3 bases from V and 2 bases from J; junction bases left unmatched: 9. Germline CDR1 reads DFQATT; CDR2 reads SNEGSKA (reference sequence). The CDR3 coding sequence is TGCAGTGCTAGGTTTAGCGGGAGGAAAGGGCAAGAGACCCAGTACTTC. Encoded protein: CSARFSGRKGQETQYF.

This clonotype was observed a handful of times. V and J are TRBV7-9 and TRBJ2-3, with D possibly being TRBD2 (6 bases). Germline CDR1 reads SEHNR; CDR2 reads FQNEAQ (reference sequence). This CDR3 is 15 amino acids long. V was shortened by 2 bases and J by 5 bases, with 14 bases between the two germline ends. CDR3 sequence (DNA): TGTGCCAGCAGCTTATTGGCGGGAAGTGGAGATACGCAGTATTTT. It translates to CASSLLAGSGDTQYF.

The sample holds many counts of this clonotype. The rearrangement links TRBV20-1 to TRBJ2-1; TRBD1 or TRBD2 may be the D gene (5 bases each). Per germline, CDR1 DFQATT and CDR2 SNEGSKA (reference sequence). The CDR3 runs to 16 residues. Trimming pared 6 bases from V and 0 bases from J, leaving 18 bases between. CDR3 in DNA: TGCAGTGCCTTTTCCTGGGACCCGAGCTCCTACAATGAGCAGTTCTTC. Protein sequence: CSAFSWDPSSYNEQFF.

This sequence joins TRBV15 and TRBJ1-1; D gene ambiguous. V was cut by 3 bases and J by 1 base, with 9 bases left in between. This CDR3 comprises 14 residues. In germline, CDR1 is LNHNV, CDR2 YYDKDF (reference sequence). CDR3 region: CATSRRTANTEAFF. As DNA, the CDR3 is TGTGCCACCAGCAGGAGAACAGCGAACACTGAAGCTTTCTTT. Based on the CDR3 plus reference TRBV15 and TRBJ1-1, the full variable domain is DAMVIQNPRYQVTQFGKPVTLSCSQTLNHNVMYWYQQKSSQAPKLLFHYYDKDFNNEADTPDNFQSRRPNTSFCFLDIRSPGLGDTAMYLCATSRRTANTEAFFGQGTRLTVV.

The gene calls are TRBV12-2 and TRBJ2-5; the table assigns TRBD1, which was not confirmed against the DNA. TRBV12-2 is a pseudogene locus. CDR3 length: 16 amino acids. CDR3 region: CASRRTRDRETETQYF. The CDR3 region has the DNA TGTGCAAGTCGCCGAACCCGGGACAGGGAGACGGAGACCCAGTACTTC.

This clonotype was detected a few times. The rearrangement links TRBV12-3 or TRBV12-4 to TRBJ1-1; D remains unclear. This CDR3 is built from 13 residues. Trimming removed 6 bases from V and 7 bases from J, with 15 bases in between. CDR3 in amino acids: CASSSSPGGEAFF. The CDR3 DNA sequence: TGTGCCAGCAGCTCCTCTCCGGGCGGTGAAGCTTTCTTT.

This clonotype was detected a few times. This chain joins TRBV14 and TRBJ2-1; 10 positions agree with TRBD2. The CDR3 is 17 residues long. J was trimmed by 4 bases and V by 2 bases; bases with no gene match: 8. Per the germline V gene, CDR1 is SGHDN and CDR2 is FVKESK. In DNA, the CDR3 is TGTGCCAGCAGCCAACTAGCGGGGGCCTCCCTTTACAATGAGCAGTTCTTC. It yields the protein CASSQLAGASLYNEQFF.

This clonotype showed up just a few times. The chain recombines TRBV20-1 with TRBJ2-1, with TRBD2 identical over 9 bases. V lost 3 bases and J lost 5; bases outside the gene matches: 8. CDR1 is DFQATT, CDR2 SNEGSKA, per germline (reference sequence). CDR3 length: 15 residues. This CDR3 is CSASRLAGRDNEQFF. CDR3 nucleotide sequence: TGCAGTGCTAGTAGGCTAGCGGGACGGGACAATGAGCAGTTCTTC.

The sample holds many counts of this clonotype. V usage is TRBV27 and J usage is TRBJ1-5, with 7 bases matching TRBD1. CDR3 length: 20 residues. Germline V gene data show CDR1 as MNHEY and CDR2 as SMNVEV (reference sequence). V dropped 5 bases and J dropped 0; count of bases not matched to a gene: 19. CDR3 coding DNA: TGTGCCAGCAGTCCCAGGGCCCCCCAGACAGGGCCCTATAGCAATCAGCCCCAGCATTTT. Translating gives CASSPRAPQTGPYSNQPQHF.

J is TRBJ2-3 and V is TRBV5-4; 10 bases agree with TRBD2. Unmatched junction bases numbered 4, after V lost 4 bases and J lost 2 bases. Germline V gene sequence: CDR1 SGHNT, CDR2 YYREEE (reference sequence). The length of the CDR3 is 15 residues. This CDR3 is CASSNGLAATDTQYF. The CDR3 DNA sequence: TGTGCCAGCAGCAACGGACTAGCGGCCACAGATACGCAGTATTTT. The variable domain in full, with the rest retrieved from reference TRBV5-4 and TRBJ2-3, is ETGVTQSPTHLIKTRGQQVTLRCSSQSGHNTVSWYQQALGQGPQFIFQYYREEENGRGNFPPRFSGLQFPNYSSELNVNALELDDSALYLCASSNGLAATDTQYFGPGTRLTVL.

The chain joins TRBV27 to TRBJ2-1; TRBD1 matches at 9 bases. This CDR3 comprises 13 residues. Trimming at V came to 6 bases and at J to 6 bases, leaving 3 bases not matched to a gene. Germline CDR1 MNHEY, CDR2 SMNVEV (reference sequence). For the CDR3, the DNA is TGTGCCAGCAGCTGGGACAGGGCCAATGAGCAGTTCTTC. Amino acids: CASSWDRANEQFF.

This clonotype was found many times. The chain links TRBV5-1 to TRBJ1-6, with TRBD1 identical over 8 bases. The CDR3 contains 15 residues. The V and J ends lost 4 bases and 8 bases, in that order; junction bases with no gene match: 8. The V gene's germline CDR1 is SGHRS and CDR2 YFSETQ. The CDR3 DNA sequence: TGCGCCAGCAGCGACTACGCGACAGGGGATTCACCCCTCCACTTT. This sequence encodes CASSDYATGDSPLHF.

This clonotype was picked up many times. The genes are TRBV20-1 and TRBJ2-3; no clear D. The germline V gene has CDR1 DFQATT and CDR2 SNEGSKA (reference sequence). The CDR3 contains 15 residues. The V and J ends lost 3 bases and 0 bases respectively, with 13 bases between them. CDR3: CSASCSRNSTDTQYF. CDR3 DNA: TGCAGTGCTAGTTGTAGCAGGAATAGCACAGATACGCAGTATTTT.